Given below is one T cell receptor (beta chain) in context. V was cut by 1 base and J by 5 bases, with 11 bases left in between. Germline CDR1 and CDR2: SGHNT and YENEEA. The CDR3 is 14 amino acids. Generated by immunoSEQ multiplex PCR, the TCRdb table keeps only in-frame clones and is missing some. The table includes some 260,000 clones, roughly four fifths detected once. The data derive from a study of blood T cell repertoires in COVID-19. Across the whole study: Sites across the United States, Italy and Spain contributed samples from acute and convalescent COVID-19. Sample material is recorded as cDNA or gDNA derived from T cells, B-cell-depleted T cells, or PBMCs.

The study recruited people aged about 18 to 95 years across around 23 US areas. Participants reported their clinical history, and cohort assignment relied on those reports. The V and J genes are TRBV11-3 and TRBJ2-5; possibly TRBD1 for D (5 bases). The sequenced sample was PBMCs or T cells enriched from blood (not recorded which). The clonotype was recovered from a man aged 30 to 45 with acute COVID-19. The CDR3 DNA reads as TGTGCCAGCAGCTTAGGGGGCAGTTGGGAGACCCAGTACTTC. As protein: CASSLGGSWETQYF.